This T cell receptor (beta chain) was found in a study of control samples from healthy donors and cancer patients. Some clones are missing from TCRdb's copy, which holds only in-frame ones; the method was immunoSEQ multiplex PCR. There are roughly 39,000 clones in the sample; around 90% occur only once, and around 4% lies in the top ten. The ends lost 5 bases at V and 13 bases at J; junction bases unmatched: 15. This CDR3 contains 15 residues. Germline V gives CDR1 PRHDT, CDR2 FYEKMQ (reference sequence). This sequence joins TRBV13 and TRBJ2-1; 9 bases align to TRBD2. This receptor was identified in a woman in her 50s in good health. The specimen was blood. The CDR3 nucleotides read TGTGCCAGCAGCGTGGGACTAGCTCCCGCAATGAAACAGTTCTTC. This sequence encodes CASSVGLAPAMKQFF.